In its sample, the clone carrying this TCR beta chain was seen many times. The CDR3 contains 14 residues. Germline V lookup: CDR1 SGHRS, CDR2 YFSETQ. Trimming cost V 9 bases and J 5 bases, with 18 bases left between them. These data come from a study of T cells after yellow fever vaccination. TCRdb called the 5' RACE reads again in MiXCR, with one record for every CDR3 protein. The data show about 31,000 distinct CDR3 sequences, roughly a tenth seen once. General observations from the study: After the booster, 96% of CD4 and 88% of CD8 primary-response clones were re-detected.

This specimen was PBMCs, either bulk or a sorted T-cell subset (CD4+, CD8+, memory, or dextramer-sorted; not recorded which), taken approximately 15 days after the first yellow fever vaccination. This sequence originates from a man aged 18 to 29 who received the YFV17D yellow fever vaccine. This chain joins TRBV5-1 and TRBJ2-1, with unresolved D. The chain's CDR3 is CANLTDRRDNEQFF. The CDR3 DNA reads TGCGCCAACCTTACTGACCGGAGAGACAATGAGCAGTTCTTC.